This T cell receptor beta chain was identified in a study of cytomegalovirus exposure and HLA in healthy donors (dated by TCRdb to 2015 to 2018). Background on the whole study: According to an earlier analysis of 587 of the donors, 150 million to 200 million T cells yielded 117 million unique TCR beta sequences and 276 Gb of sequence data. Roughly 300 gigabases of sequencing data and tens of millions of unique TCR sequences were included in an early release covering about 700 HLA-typed donors. The genetic ancestry cluster associated with self-reported Caucasian donors included 81% of the roughly 380 genotyped donors. The aim of the study was to test whether cataloging public T cell receptors could identify signatures of past pathogen exposure. Using immunosequencing, the study profiled T cell repertoires from 666 subjects and related those repertoires to cytomegalovirus serostatus. Along with the approximately 600-subject first cohort, a separate validation cohort of 120 different subjects was used. The study combined high-throughput TCR immunosequencing, statistical association of individual TCRs with disease status, and machine learning to predict cytomegalovirus infection status. A later analysis re-analyzed previously published TCR beta repertoires from several hundred donors and added high-resolution HLA genotyping to study TCR occurrence patterns. The later analysis used no new phenotypic data to find candidate immune exposures, relying instead on TCR beta sequences and their occurrence across donors. An earlier analysis of approximately 580 of the donors used high-throughput TCR beta sequencing to judge whether each TCR beta V gene segment behaved as functional or pseudogenic. Donor age, sex, ethnicity and CMV serostatus were compiled together with the repertoire data. A later genetic analysis took genome-wide SNP genotypes for 398 of the 666 donors and used that subset as a discovery cohort. All discovery cohort repertoires had been generated on a single sequencing platform. Class I and class II HLA loci were covered by the typing at four-digit resolution. The number of typed donors differed by locus: 629-630 for A, B, C, DRB1 and DQB1; 522 for DQA1; 606 for DPA1; and some 430 for DPB1. A handful of DR-DQ haplotypes were treated as single units for association and clustering because of strong linkage in the cohort. Among 398 genotyped donors of the cohort, an average of roughly 240,000 unique TCR beta nucleotide sequences were sequenced per donor, roughly 18% of them non-productive.

From cysteine to phenylalanine, the CDR3 is 15 amino acids long. Left in the record is the CDR3 DNA by itself, 45 bases read in frame from the first base. A distance of 10 bases separates the germline ends of V and J, which lose 3 bases and 1 base respectively. The germline V gene gives CDR1 as MNHNS and CDR2 as SASEGT. The cohort consisted of 666 healthy bone marrow donors. All cohort members were sampled while nominally healthy, although unrecorded immune exposures were likely present. The donor tested CMV seropositive, placing the donor among the 289 seropositive members of the cohort. Every donor gave a peripheral blood sample, and the peripheral blood mononuclear cells from that sample were used for TCR beta sequencing. The Qiagen DNeasy Blood Extraction Kit was used to extract genomic DNA from the blood cell samples. The library came from the immunoSEQ multiplex PCR assay. For the multiplex PCR, a mixture combining 60 forward primers for TCR Vbeta segments and 13 reverse primers for TCR Jbeta segments was used. A multiplex PCR assay on genomic DNA amplified the CDR3 region of rearranged TCR beta genes. The Illumina HiSeq System was used to sequence the amplified TCR beta libraries as 87-base-pair reads. Under the source paper's analysis protocol: Across the 500 to 750 repertoires, a later analysis counted 80 million or so unique TCR beta chains, around 11 million of which were shared by at least two donors. A nearest-neighbor algorithm error-corrected the raw reads and collapsed the reads into unique sequences, merging closely related sequences to remove PCR and sequencing errors. Alignment of CDR3 sequences to IMGT reference sequences was used to assign V, D and J gene segments. For a sequence to be retained, a match of at least six nucleotides was required to both a V gene segment and a J gene segment. A rearrangement counted as productive if the CDR3 had no stop codons and remained in frame with V and J, and every other rearrangement counted as non-productive. CDR3 was defined by IMGT convention, running from the second conserved V-encoded cysteine to the conserved J-encoded phenylalanine. The earlier analysis of about 590 of the donors excluded sequences that lacked an unambiguous match to a single V gene segment. An earlier analysis of several hundred of the donors classified V segments as functional when productive rearrangements were above 56.7% and as segregating when the standard deviation between donors was above 5%. A statistical classification framework was developed to diagnose cytomegalovirus status using the catalog of TCR beta chain sequences. V and J gene assignment, in a later analysis, came from comparing TCR nucleotide sequences with IMGT/GENE-DB human TR gene sequences. The TCRdist pipeline was used in a later analysis to assign CDR3 sequences and most-parsimonious VDJ recombination scenarios. In a later analysis, every TCR beta chain was defined by the combination of its CDR3 amino acid sequence and its V-gene family, and reads without a unique V-gene family were dropped. A later analysis removed 592 highly shared, low-generation-probability nucleotide sequences to deal with suspected cross-contamination and a sequencing artifact. For each public chain, a later analysis derived a clonal expansion index from normalized ranks of inferred template counts within each repertoire. In a later analysis, generation probabilities were computed with a VDJ recombination model fitted to out-of-frame rearrangements, and the resulting probabilities were checked against IGoR. A later analysis scored TCR-TCR, TCR-HLA and TCR-CMV co-occurrence with hypergeometric tests, applying a repertoire-size bias correction to TCR pairs. A later analysis estimated false discovery rates by permuting HLA or CMV assignments 20 times. In a later analysis, co-occurring TCRs were grouped with DBSCAN, and TCRdist sequence similarity was added when clustering was performed within HLA-allele-positive subsets. Repertoires with fewer than 30,000 or more than 120,000 public chains were left out of co-occurrence clustering, as were five repertoires with anomalous nucleotide sharing. TCRdb re-hosts the immuneACCESS table, in-frame sequences only. Its copies lack some clones; in the studies checked, an unresolved V gene accounts for under half of them, and the cause for the rest is not known. The V and J calls and clone size were taken over from that table, and D and trimming were inferred from the DNA. In all, the sample holds roughly 170,000 clones, and approximately 78% of those were seen once. Of the sample, over 10% falls within the top ten clones.

Beyond this particular receptor, the publication reports: A later analysis associated 15,000 to 20,000 TCR beta sequences with specific HLA alleles at a false discovery rate of 0.05. Because HLA typing was missing for some donors at each locus, association tests included only the typed subset. Compared with the roughly 670-donor mean, donors in an Asian-associated ancestry cluster had fewer N-insertions in productive TCRs, according to a later genetic analysis. Assigning TCR associations to individual alleles was difficult when HLA alleles, especially DR and DQ, strongly co-occurred. A later analysis found that TCR association rates varied across HLA loci, with DRB1 alleles showing the most associated TCRs and HLA-C alleles the fewest. In vitro tests confirmed that a few of the cytomegalovirus-associated TCR beta chains recognize cytomegalovirus antigens. In a later analysis, HLA-associated TCR beta chains showed more clonal expansion and lower generation probabilities than non-associated chains that were equally common. Roughly uniform sequencing depth across donors was assumed in presence/absence analyses, although this assumption may not hold. An earlier analysis of approximately 540 of the donors showed that most TCR beta V segments appeared in productive rearrangements either about 87% or about 30% of the time, which broadly matched IMGT annotations. Immune exposure information for the cohort was limited to CMV serostatus. A later genetic analysis associated a missense DCLRE1C variant with V-gene and J-gene trimming of TCR beta chains, and an independent cohort replicated the association. According to the authors, the approach could potentially be generalized to other disease states and immunological phenotypes. In a later analysis, most CMV-associated TCR beta chains were found to appear HLA-restricted, with HLA associations seemingly driven largely by CMV exposure. Fewer than 20 rarely observed V segments, including chromosome 9 orphons, were excluded from the earlier analysis of approximately 500 of the donors because counts were too low. According to a later analysis, parvovirus B19, influenza, CMV and Epstein-Barr virus appeared linked to several top co-occurrence clusters. While some public TCRs were present in many individuals, most TCR sequences turned up only very rarely across donors. The study listed 150 to 200 TCR beta chains as associated with cytomegalovirus. Because the 87-base-pair reads could not distinguish some IMGT-functional V segments, including TRBV6-2 and TRBV6-3, those segments were excluded. The classifier was reported to diagnose cytomegalovirus status with high specificity and sensitivity in both the original cohort and the validation cohort. A further reported finding was that TCR beta sequences accurately predicted the HLA-A and HLA-B alleles for most subjects in the first cohort. The sequencing pipeline was judged likely to have produced a cluster of highly shared sequence variants as a technical artifact. In this cohort, only TCR beta chains were sequenced, and detectable features were limited by the absence of alpha or paired-chain data. Correlated functional status among segregating V segments might reflect linkage disequilibrium, but an unknown experimental factor could not be ruled out.

A few counts support this clone. It has no known antigen specificity. Base-call qualities are not available, and no considerably larger clone is one nucleotide away. The sample was PBMCs. This clonotype was sampled from a woman in her forties or fifties in good health and CMV-seropositive. The sequence joins TRBV6-1 to TRBJ1-5; the D region possibly corresponds to TRBD1 (6 bases align). The CDR3 corresponds to CASSDMGASNQPQHF. The sequence in DNA is TGTGCCAGCAGTGATATGGGGGCGAGCAATCAGCCCCAGCATTTT.